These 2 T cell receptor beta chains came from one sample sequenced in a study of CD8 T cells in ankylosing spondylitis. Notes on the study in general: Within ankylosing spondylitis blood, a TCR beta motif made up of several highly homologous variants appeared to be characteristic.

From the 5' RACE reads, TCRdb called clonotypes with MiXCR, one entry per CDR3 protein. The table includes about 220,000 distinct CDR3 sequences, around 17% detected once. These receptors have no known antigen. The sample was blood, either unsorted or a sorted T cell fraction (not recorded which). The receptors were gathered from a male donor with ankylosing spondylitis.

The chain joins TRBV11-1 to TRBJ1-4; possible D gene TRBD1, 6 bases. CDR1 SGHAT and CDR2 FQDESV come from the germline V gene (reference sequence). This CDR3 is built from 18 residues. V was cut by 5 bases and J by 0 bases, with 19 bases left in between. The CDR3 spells CASSPSPGVGATNEKLFF. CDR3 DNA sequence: TGTGCCAGCAGCCCTTCCCCAGGGGTAGGGGCAACTAATGAAAAACTGTTTTTT.

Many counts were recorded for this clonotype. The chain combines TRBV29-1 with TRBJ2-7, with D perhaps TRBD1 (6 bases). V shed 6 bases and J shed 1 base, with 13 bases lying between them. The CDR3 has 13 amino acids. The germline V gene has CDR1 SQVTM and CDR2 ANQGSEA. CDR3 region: CSVVLQGSYEQYF. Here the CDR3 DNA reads TGCAGCGTAGTACTACAGGGTTCCTACGAGCAGTACTTC.